The 10 T cell receptor beta chains given below trace back to one sample, sequenced in a study of prognosis after radiotherapy for stage I lung cancer (dated by TCRdb to about 2021). Data came from an Illumina HiSeq 3000. Two rounds of multiplex PCR were used to amplify the TCR beta CDR3 region from genomic DNA. In the first round of PCR, primers specific to each TRBV and TRBJ gene were used, and the primer sequences are filed in Chinese patent CN105087789A. TCRdb's own reprocessing of the public reads used fastp at Q25 and MiXCR and kept productive beta chains. All rows with the same CDR3 protein become a single entry with the most common DNA and genes. The sample table shows 25,000 to 35,000 distinct CDR3 sequences, and about 34% are seen once. In total, the top ten clones hold around a third of the sample. The sequenced sample was PBMCs, obtained before or after stereotactic body radiation therapy (not recorded which). These receptors all come from a donor of 50 years or more with non-small cell lung cancer.

The gene calls are TRBV20-1 and TRBJ1-5, with 7 bases identical to TRBD1. V lost 6 bases, J lost 4 bases, and 9 bases stayed unmatched. The CDR3 runs to 14 residues. Germline assignment: CDR1 DFQATT and CDR2 SNEGSKA (reference sequence). The CDR3 nucleotides are TGCAGTGCCATCCGGGGACAGAAAAATCAGCCCCAGCATTTT. It is translated as CSAIRGQKNQPQHF.

Turning to this clonotype: A far larger clone is one nucleotide away, so this likely arose from a read error. The V call is TRBV6-4, the J call TRBJ1-6; no clear D gene. The length of the CDR3 is 13 residues. Germline-derived CDR1 and CDR2 are MRHNA and SNTAGT. V was trimmed by 7 bases and J by 7 bases, leaving 11 bases between them. The chain's CDR3 is CASIPGKNSPLHF. As DNA, the CDR3 is TGTGCCAGCATTCCAGGCAAGAATTCACCCCTCCACTTT.

This clonotype is medium-sized within its sample. The chain couples TRBV6-1 to TRBJ1-2; D unclear. V dropped 1 base and J dropped 4 bases, with 10 bases sitting between them. Germline lookup yields CDR1 MNHNS and CDR2 SASEGT. This CDR3 comprises 14 residues. The CDR3 loop is CASSEGGAGYGYTF. The CDR3 DNA reads TGTGCCAGCAGTGAAGGGGGAGCTGGCTATGGCTACACCTTC.

This clonotype was counted ten times or more. The chain couples TRBV7-9 to TRBJ2-5; 7 nucleotides agree with TRBD1. Germline V lookup: CDR1 SEHNR, CDR2 FQNEAQ (reference sequence). V trimming: 2 bases; J trimming: 5 bases; junction bases outside the gene matches: 8. The CDR3 covers 15 residues. CDR3 DNA: TGTGCCAGCAGCTTATCGGGACAGCGGACGGAGACCCAGTACTTC. Encoded protein: CASSLSGQRTETQYF.

This clonotype was picked up many times. The chain employs TRBV28 and TRBJ1-1; no clear D gene. Germline CDR1 and CDR2: MDHEN and SYDVKM. The V gene lost 5 bases and the J gene lost 2 bases, with 6 bases spanning the gap. This CDR3 contains 12 residues. The CDR3 DNA is TGTGCCAGCAGTCCTGCTAACACTGAAGCTTTCTTT. As protein: CASSPANTEAFF.

This clonotype ranks as medium-sized. V usage is TRBV5-1 and J usage is TRBJ1-6, with D maybe TRBD1 (6 bases). Trimming removed 2 bases at V and 9 bases at J, with 12 bases between. The germline V gene has CDR1 SGHRS and CDR2 YFSETQ. CDR3 length: 14 residues. The chain's CDR3 is CASSLGQPTSPLHF. The CDR3 nucleotides are TGCGCCAGCAGCTTAGGACAGCCTACTTCACCCCTCCACTTT. Filled out from reference TRBV5-1 and TRBJ1-6, the complete variable domain reads KAGVTQTPRYLIKTRGQQVTLSCSPISGHRSVSWYQQTPGQGLQFLFEYFSETQRNKGNFPGRFSGRQFSNSRSEMNVSTLELGDSALYLCASSLGQPTSPLHFGNGTRLTVT.

The table lists this clonotype with many counts. The chain links TRBV5-1 to TRBJ2-1; tentatively, D is TRBD2 (6 bases). Deletions cut 4 bases from V and 7 bases from J, with 18 bases between. Germline assignment: CDR1 SGHRS and CDR2 YFSETQ. The CDR3 is 15 residues long. CDR3 amino acids: CASSPQGTPRNEQFF. The CDR3 region has the DNA TGCGCCAGCAGCCCCCAAGGGACTCCGCGAAATGAGCAGTTCTTC. The full variable domain, its missing parts supplied by reference TRBV5-1 and TRBJ2-1, is KAGVTQTPRYLIKTRGQQVTLSCSPISGHRSVSWYQQTPGQGLQFLFEYFSETQRNKGNFPGRFSGRQFSNSRSEMNVSTLELGDSALYLCASSPQGTPRNEQFFGPGTRLTVL.

This clonotype was seen at least ten times. The chain has TRBV20-1 and TRBJ2-7; D perhaps matches TRBD1 (6 bases). The CDR3 covers 15 residues. Germline-derived CDR1 and CDR2 are DFQATT and SNEGSKA (reference sequence). Between the trimmed V and J ends, which lost 6 bases and 4 bases, there was a span of 22 bases. CDR3 sequence (DNA): TGCAGTGCCGCCGAAACAGGGCAACAGAAATACGAGCAGTACTTC. Amino acid sequence: CSAAETGQQKYEQYF.

This clonotype has ten or more counts. Here the CDR3 DNA reads TGTGCCACCAGTGATCCCCGCTCCTACGAGCAGTACTTC. Translated, it gives CATSDPRSYEQYF. V gene TRBV24-1 combines with J gene TRBJ2-7; D ambiguous. Trimming took off 3 bases at V and 0 bases at J, with 5 bases between the two ends. CDR3 length equals 13 residues. Germline V CDR1 and CDR2: KGHDR, SFDVKD.

The CDR3 here is CASSSHRASSSYEQYF. CDR3 bases: TGTGCCAGCAGCTCCCACCGGGCCTCAAGCTCCTACGAGCAGTACTTC. The rearrangement uses TRBV7-9 and TRBJ2-7; no reliable D call. The ends were cut back, 4 bases at V and 0 bases at J, with 16 bases in the middle. This CDR3 has 16 amino acids. The V gene's germline CDR1 is SEHNR and CDR2 FQNEAQ (reference sequence).